The T cell receptor (beta chain) described here comes from a study of cytomegalovirus exposure and HLA in healthy donors. Whole-study results and caveats: Per a later analysis, roughly 17,000 TCR beta sequences showed association with HLA alleles at 0.05 false discovery rate.

CDR1 is MDHEN, CDR2 SYDVKM, per germline. Trimming stripped 4 bases from V and 8 bases from J, with 9 bases between. The CDR3 sequence is 12 residues long. The PCR ran on 60 Vbeta and 13 Jbeta primers. Libraries were prepared by immunoSEQ multiplex PCR; TCRdb keeps only in-frame clonotypes and omits some of them. The sample holds tens of thousands of clones, 75% seen once. With regard to this clone: Its cognate antigen is unknown.

V gene TRBV28 combines with J gene TRBJ2-4, with D maybe TRBD2 (5 bases). Sequencing was performed on PBMCs. The sequence was obtained from a man between 65 and 85 years old in good health and CMV-seronegative. The CDR3 is CASSWRLDIQYF. CDR3 nucleotide sequence: TGTGCCAGCAGTTGGAGGTTGGACATTCAGTACTTC.